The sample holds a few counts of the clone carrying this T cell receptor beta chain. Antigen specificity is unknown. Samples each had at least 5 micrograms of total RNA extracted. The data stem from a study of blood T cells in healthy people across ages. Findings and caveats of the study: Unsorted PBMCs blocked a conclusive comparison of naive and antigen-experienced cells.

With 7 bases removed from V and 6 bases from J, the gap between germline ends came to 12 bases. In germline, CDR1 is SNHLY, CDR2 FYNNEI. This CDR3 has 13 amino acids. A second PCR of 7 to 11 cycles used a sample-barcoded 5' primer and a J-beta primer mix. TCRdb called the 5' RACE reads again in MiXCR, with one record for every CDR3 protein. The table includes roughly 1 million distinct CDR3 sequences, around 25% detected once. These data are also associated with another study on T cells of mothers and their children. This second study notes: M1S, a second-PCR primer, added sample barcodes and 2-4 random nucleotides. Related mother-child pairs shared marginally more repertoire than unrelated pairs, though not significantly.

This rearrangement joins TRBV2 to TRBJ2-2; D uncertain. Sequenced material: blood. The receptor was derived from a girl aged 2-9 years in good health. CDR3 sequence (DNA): TGTGCCAGCAAGCGCTTTCCCGCCGGGGAGCTGTTTTTT. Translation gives CASKRFPAGELFF.